Listed below are T cell receptor beta chains from one sample, sequenced in a study of blood T cell repertoires in COVID-19. Here immunoSEQ multiplex PCR was the method, and the copy in TCRdb shows in-frame clones only, minus some. The top ten hold roughly 2.7% of the sample, which has some 160,000 clones, approximately 84% seen once. The sample comprised peripheral blood. These receptors were collected from a woman older than 75 with COVID-19, enrolled during active disease. Both conserved end residues are part of each CDR3. A D gene is named only where the DNA matches it firmly. The size of a clone is reported for some rows only, either as once, few or many, or as a class for expanded clones.

len: 15
v_gene: TRBV21-1
d_gene: .
j_gene: TRBJ1-2
abundance: .
CDR3aa: CASSNWDRVPYGYTF
CDR3nt: TGTGCCAGCAGCAACTGGGACAGGGTTCCTTATGGCTACACCTTC

len: 16
v_gene: TRBV9
d_gene: .
j_gene: TRBJ1-5
abundance: .
CDR3aa: CASSDPRDKERQPQHF
CDR3nt: TGTGCCAGCAGCGACCCCCGGGACAAAGAAAGACAGCCCCAGCATTTT

len: 14
v_gene: TRBV3-1/TRBV3-2
d_gene: .
j_gene: TRBJ2-2
abundance: .
CDR3aa: CASSLMAGSGELFF
CDR3nt: TGTGCCAGCAGCCTTATGGCGGGGTCCGGGGAGCTGTTTTTT

len: 15
v_gene: TRBV5-1
d_gene: TRBD1
j_gene: TRBJ2-1
abundance: .
CDR3aa: CASSYRGPSYNEQFF
CDR3nt: TGCGCCAGCAGCTACAGGGGACCCTCCTACAATGAGCAGTTCTTC

len: 15
v_gene: TRBV28
d_gene: TRBD1
j_gene: TRBJ2-1
abundance: .
CDR3aa: CASRPGQGPYNEQFF
CDR3nt: TGTGCCAGCAGGCCGGGACAGGGACCCTACAATGAGCAGTTCTTC

len: 14
v_gene: TRBV19
d_gene: .
j_gene: TRBJ1-1
abundance: .
CDR3aa: CATTPREGNTEAFF
CDR3nt: TGTGCCACAACACCGAGGGAGGGGAACACTGAAGCTTTCTTT

len: 13
v_gene: TRBV6-5
d_gene: TRBD2
j_gene: TRBJ2-5
abundance: .
CDR3aa: CASSPGLAGPQYF
CDR3nt: TGTGCCAGCAGTCCGGGACTAGCGGGTCCCCAGTACTTC

len: 15
v_gene: TRBV7-9
d_gene: .
j_gene: TRBJ1-6
abundance: once
CDR3aa: CASSRQGTGNSPLHF
CDR3nt: TGTGCCAGCAGCCGCCAGGGGACGGGCAATTCACCCCTCCACTTT

len: 14
v_gene: TRBV7-2
d_gene: .
j_gene: TRBJ1-2
abundance: .
CDR3aa: CASRAGGGAYGYTF
CDR3nt: TGTGCCAGCAGGGCTGGCGGGGGGGCCTATGGCTACACCTTC

len: 15
v_gene: TRBV27
d_gene: TRBD1
j_gene: TRBJ2-1
abundance: .
CDR3aa: CASKTGTGGWGEQFF
CDR3nt: TGTGCCAGCAAAACCGGGACAGGGGGATGGGGTGAGCAGTTCTTC

len: 12
v_gene: TRBV11-2
d_gene: .
j_gene: TRBJ2-4
abundance: .
CDR3aa: CASSLVSNIQYF
CDR3nt: TGTGCCAGCAGCTTAGTCTCAAACATTCAGTACTTC

len: 13
v_gene: TRBV6-6
d_gene: .
j_gene: TRBJ1-2
abundance: once
CDR3aa: CASSGGGNYGYTF
CDR3nt: TGTGCCAGCAGCGGGGGAGGAAACTATGGCTACACCTTC

len: 14
v_gene: TRBV2
d_gene: .
j_gene: TRBJ1-1
abundance: .
CDR3aa: CASSVNRVNTEAFF
CDR3nt: TGTGCCAGCAGTGTCAACAGGGTGAACACTGAAGCTTTCTTT

len: 14
v_gene: TRBV4-1
d_gene: .
j_gene: TRBJ2-7
abundance: .
CDR3aa: CASSQDSLAYEQYF
CDR3nt: TGCGCCAGCAGCCAAGATAGCCTAGCCTACGAGCAGTACTTC

len: 15
v_gene: TRBV20-1
d_gene: .
j_gene: TRBJ2-7
abundance: few
CDR3aa: CSASVLGRVSNEQYF
CDR3nt: TGCAGTGCTAGTGTTTTGGGCAGGGTGTCGAACGAGCAGTACTTC

len: 15
v_gene: TRBV4-1
d_gene: TRBD1
j_gene: TRBJ2-3
abundance: .
CDR3aa: CASSDWTGSSDTQYF
CDR3nt: TGCGCCAGCAGCGATTGGACAGGTTCATCTGATACGCAGTATTTT

len: 15
v_gene: TRBV11-3
d_gene: TRBD1
j_gene: TRBJ2-4
abundance: .
CDR3aa: CASSFGTGGSDIQYF
CDR3nt: TGTGCCAGCAGCTTTGGAACAGGGGGTTCGGACATTCAGTACTTC

len: 16
v_gene: TRBV4-1
d_gene: TRBD2
j_gene: TRBJ2-7
abundance: few
CDR3aa: CASSRYRGGPSYEQYF
CDR3nt: TGCGCCAGCAGCCGGTACCGGGGGGGCCCTTCCTACGAGCAGTACTTC

len: 15
v_gene: TRBV19
d_gene: TRBD1
j_gene: TRBJ2-1
abundance: .
CDR3aa: CASSIQGASYNEQFF
CDR3nt: TGTGCCAGTAGTATCCAGGGGGCGTCCTACAATGAGCAGTTCTTC

len: 13
v_gene: TRBV4-1
d_gene: TRBD1
j_gene: TRBJ1-4
abundance: .
CDR3aa: CASSQGQNEKLFF
CDR3nt: TGCGCCAGCAGCCAGGGACAGAATGAAAAACTGTTTTTT

len: 17
v_gene: TRBV28
d_gene: TRBD2
j_gene: TRBJ2-1
abundance: .
CDR3aa: CASSLLAGTSGYNEQFF
CDR3nt: TGTGCCAGCAGTTTATTGGCCGGGACTAGCGGGTACAATGAGCAGTTCTTC

len: 15
v_gene: TRBV18
d_gene: .
j_gene: TRBJ1-3
abundance: .
CDR3aa: CASSPGGNSGNTIYF
CDR3nt: TGTGCCAGCTCACCGGGGGGTAACTCTGGAAACACCATATATTTT